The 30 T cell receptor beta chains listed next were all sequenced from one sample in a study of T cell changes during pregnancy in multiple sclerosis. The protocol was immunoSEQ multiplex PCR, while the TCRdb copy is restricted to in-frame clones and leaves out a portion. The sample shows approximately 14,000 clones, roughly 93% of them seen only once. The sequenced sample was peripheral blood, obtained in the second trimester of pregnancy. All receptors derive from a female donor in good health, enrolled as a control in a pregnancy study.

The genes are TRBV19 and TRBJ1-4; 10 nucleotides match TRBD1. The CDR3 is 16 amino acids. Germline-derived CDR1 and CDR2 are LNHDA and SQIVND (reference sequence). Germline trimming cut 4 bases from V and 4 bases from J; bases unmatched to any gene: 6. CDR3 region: CASSKRTGGFNEKLFF. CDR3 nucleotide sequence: TGTGCCAGTAGTAAACGGACAGGGGGATTTAATGAAAAACTGTTTTTT.

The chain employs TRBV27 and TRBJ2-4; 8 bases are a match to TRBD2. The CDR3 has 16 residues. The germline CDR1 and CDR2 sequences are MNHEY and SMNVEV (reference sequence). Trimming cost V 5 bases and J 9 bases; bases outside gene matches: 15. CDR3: CASSPRTSWGGTIQYF. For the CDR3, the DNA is TGTGCCAGCAGTCCCAGGACTAGCTGGGGGGGAACCATTCAGTACTTC.

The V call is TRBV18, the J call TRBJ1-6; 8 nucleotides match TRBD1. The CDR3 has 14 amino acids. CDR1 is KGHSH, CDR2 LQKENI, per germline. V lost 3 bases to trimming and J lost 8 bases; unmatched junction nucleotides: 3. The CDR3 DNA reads TGTGCCAGCTCACCCCAGGGGGCTGATTCACCCCTCCACTTT. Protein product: CASSPQGADSPLHF.

The CDR3 DNA reads TGTGCCAGCAGCCAAGCGTGGAGGGCTAATGAGCAGTTCTTC. Amino acids: CASSQAWRANEQFF. V and J are TRBV4-2 and TRBJ2-1; TRBD2 is a possible D gene (6 bases). The germline gives CDR1 LGHNA, CDR2 YNFKEQ. The CDR3 is made up of 14 amino acids. V dropped 1 base and J dropped 7 bases, with 11 bases sitting between them.

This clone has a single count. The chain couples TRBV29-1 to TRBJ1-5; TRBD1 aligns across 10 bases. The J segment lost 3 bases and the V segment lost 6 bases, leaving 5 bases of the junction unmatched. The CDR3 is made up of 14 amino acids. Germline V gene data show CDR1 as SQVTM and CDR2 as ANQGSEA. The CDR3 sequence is CSVGQGGFNQPQHF. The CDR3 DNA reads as TGCAGCGTAGGACAGGGGGGGTTCAATCAGCCCCAGCATTTT.

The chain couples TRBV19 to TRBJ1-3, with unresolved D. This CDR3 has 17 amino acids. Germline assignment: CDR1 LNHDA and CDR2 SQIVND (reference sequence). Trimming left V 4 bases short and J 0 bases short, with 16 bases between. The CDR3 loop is CASSKRSTISSGNTIYF. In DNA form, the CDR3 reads TGTGCCAGTAGTAAACGCTCGACTATAAGCTCTGGAAACACCATATATTTT.

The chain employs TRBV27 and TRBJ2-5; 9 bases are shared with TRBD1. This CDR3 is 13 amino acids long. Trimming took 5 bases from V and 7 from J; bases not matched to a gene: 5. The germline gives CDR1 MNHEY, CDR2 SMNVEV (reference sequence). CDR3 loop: CASSRGQGLTQYF. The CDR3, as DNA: TGTGCCAGCAGTAGAGGACAGGGGTTGACCCAGTACTTC.

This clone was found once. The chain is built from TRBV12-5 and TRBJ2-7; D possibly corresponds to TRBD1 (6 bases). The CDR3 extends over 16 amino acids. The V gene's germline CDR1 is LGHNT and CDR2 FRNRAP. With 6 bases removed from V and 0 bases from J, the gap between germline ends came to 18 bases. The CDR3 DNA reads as TGTGCTAGTGGGGCGAGGGGGACGGGGAACTCCTACGAGCAGTACTTC. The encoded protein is CASGARGTGNSYEQYF.

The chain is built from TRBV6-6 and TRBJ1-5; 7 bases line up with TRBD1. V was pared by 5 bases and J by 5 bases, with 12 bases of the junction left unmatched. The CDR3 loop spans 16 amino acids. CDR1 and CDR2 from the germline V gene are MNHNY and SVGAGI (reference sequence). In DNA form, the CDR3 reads TGTGCCAGCAGTCTTACCCGACAGGGTTCCTATCAGCCCCAGCATTTT. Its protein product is CASSLTRQGSYQPQHF.

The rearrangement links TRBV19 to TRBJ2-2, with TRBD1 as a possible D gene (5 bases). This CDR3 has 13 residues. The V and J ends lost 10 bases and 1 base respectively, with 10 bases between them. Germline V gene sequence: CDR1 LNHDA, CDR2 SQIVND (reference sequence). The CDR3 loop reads CATARVNTGELFF. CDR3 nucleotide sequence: TGTGCCACGGCCAGGGTGAACACCGGGGAGCTGTTTTTT.

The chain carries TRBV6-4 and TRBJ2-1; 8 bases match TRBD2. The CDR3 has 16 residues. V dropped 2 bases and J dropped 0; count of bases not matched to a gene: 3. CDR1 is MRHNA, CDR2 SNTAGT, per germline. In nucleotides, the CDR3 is TGTGCCAGCAGTGACGAGCGGGAGAGCTCCTACAATGAGCAGTTCTTC. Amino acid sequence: CASSDERESSYNEQFF.

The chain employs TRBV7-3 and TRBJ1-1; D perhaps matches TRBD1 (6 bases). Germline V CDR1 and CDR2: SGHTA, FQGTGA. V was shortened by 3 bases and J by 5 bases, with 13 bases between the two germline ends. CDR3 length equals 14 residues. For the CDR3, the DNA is TGTGCCAGCAGCTTCCGGGACAAAGGGACTGAAGCTTTCTTT. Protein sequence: CASSFRDKGTEAFF.

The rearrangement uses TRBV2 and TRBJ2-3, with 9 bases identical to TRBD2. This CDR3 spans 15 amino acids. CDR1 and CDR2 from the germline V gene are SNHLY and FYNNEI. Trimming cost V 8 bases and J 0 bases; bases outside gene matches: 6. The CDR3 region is CASLITSGSTDTQYF. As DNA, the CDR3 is TGTGCCAGCTTGATCACTAGCGGGAGCACAGATACGCAGTATTTT.

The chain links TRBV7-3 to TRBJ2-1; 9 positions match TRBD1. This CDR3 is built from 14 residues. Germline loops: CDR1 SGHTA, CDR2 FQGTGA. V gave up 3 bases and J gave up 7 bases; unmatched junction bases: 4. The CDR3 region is CASSFLGQGNEQFF. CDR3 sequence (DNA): TGTGCCAGCAGCTTTCTCGGACAGGGGAATGAGCAGTTCTTC.

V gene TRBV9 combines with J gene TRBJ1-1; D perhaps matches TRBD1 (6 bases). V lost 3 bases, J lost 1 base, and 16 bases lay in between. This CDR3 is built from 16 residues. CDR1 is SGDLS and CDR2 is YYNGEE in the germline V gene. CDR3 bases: TGTGCCAGCAGCGGAACGGGGGGCTCGGGGAACACTGAAGCTTTCTTT. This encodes CASSGTGGSGNTEAFF.

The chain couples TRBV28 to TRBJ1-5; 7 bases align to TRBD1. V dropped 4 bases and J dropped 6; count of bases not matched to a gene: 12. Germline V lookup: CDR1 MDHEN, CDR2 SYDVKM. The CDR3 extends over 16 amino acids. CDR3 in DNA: TGTGCCAGCAGTTCCCAGACAGGGAGAGGGAGTCAGCCCCAGCATTTT. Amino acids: CASSSQTGRGSQPQHF.

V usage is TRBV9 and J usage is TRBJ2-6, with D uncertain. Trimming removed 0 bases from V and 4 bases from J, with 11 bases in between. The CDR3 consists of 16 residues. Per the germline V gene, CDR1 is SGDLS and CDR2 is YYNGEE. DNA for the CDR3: TGTGCCAGCAGCGTAGAGCGTGGAGTGGGGGCCAACGTCCTGACTTTC. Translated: CASSVERGVGANVLTF.

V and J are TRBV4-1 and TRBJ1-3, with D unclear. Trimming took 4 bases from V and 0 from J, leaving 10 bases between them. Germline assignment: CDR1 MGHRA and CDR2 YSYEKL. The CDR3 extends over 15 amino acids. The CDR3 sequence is CASSLESDSGNTIYF. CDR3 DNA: TGCGCCAGCAGCCTCGAAAGCGACTCTGGAAACACCATATATTTT.

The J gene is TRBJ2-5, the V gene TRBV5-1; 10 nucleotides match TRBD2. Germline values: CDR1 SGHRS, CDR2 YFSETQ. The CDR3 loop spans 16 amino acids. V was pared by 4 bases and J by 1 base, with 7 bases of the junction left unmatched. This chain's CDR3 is CASSTRAGGGQETQYF. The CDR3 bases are TGCGCCAGCAGCACCAGAGCGGGGGGGGGCCAAGAGACCCAGTACTTC.

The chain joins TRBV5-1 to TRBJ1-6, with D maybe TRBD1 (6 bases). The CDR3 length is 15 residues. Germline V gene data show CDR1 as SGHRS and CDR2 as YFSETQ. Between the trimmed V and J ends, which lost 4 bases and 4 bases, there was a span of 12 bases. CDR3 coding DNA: TGCGCCAGCAGCCTAACAGGGATGTATAATTCACCCCTCCACTTT. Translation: CASSLTGMYNSPLHF.

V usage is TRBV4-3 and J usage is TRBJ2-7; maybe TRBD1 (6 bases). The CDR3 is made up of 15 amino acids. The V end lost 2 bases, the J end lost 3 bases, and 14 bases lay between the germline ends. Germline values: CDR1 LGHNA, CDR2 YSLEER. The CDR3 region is CASSQNTGFGYEQYF. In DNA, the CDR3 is TGCGCCAGCAGCCAAAACACAGGGTTTGGCTACGAGCAGTACTTC.

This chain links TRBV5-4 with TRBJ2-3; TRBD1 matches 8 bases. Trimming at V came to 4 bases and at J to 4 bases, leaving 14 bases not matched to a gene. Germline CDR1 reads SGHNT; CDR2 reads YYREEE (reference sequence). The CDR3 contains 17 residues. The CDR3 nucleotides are TGTGCCAGCAGCGGAGGGACAGGCGATACACCCTCAGATACGCAGTATTTT. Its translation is CASSGGTGDTPSDTQYF.

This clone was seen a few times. CDR3 nucleotide sequence: TGTGCCAGCAGTTTAAGGGGGGGACGGGGATCCTACGAGCAGTACTTC. This encodes CASSLRGGRGSYEQYF. The rearrangement joins TRBV27 to TRBJ2-7; TRBD2 is a possible D gene (7 bases). Per the germline V gene, CDR1 is MNHEY and CDR2 is SMNVEV (reference sequence). The CDR3 covers 16 residues. Trimming shortened V by 2 bases and J by 1 base, and 15 bases separated the two germline ends.

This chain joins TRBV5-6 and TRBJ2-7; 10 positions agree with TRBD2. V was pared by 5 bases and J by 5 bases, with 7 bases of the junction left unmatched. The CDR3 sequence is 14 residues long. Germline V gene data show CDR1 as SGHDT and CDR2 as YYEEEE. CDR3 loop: CASSLSGRVNEQYF. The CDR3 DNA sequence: TGTGCCAGCAGTCTGAGCGGGAGGGTCAACGAGCAGTACTTC.

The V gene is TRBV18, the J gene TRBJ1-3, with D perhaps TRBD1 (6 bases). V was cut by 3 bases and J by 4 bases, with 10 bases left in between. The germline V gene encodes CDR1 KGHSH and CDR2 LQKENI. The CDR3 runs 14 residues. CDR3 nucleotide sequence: TGTGCCAGCTCACCGGGGGCGAACGGAAACACCATATATTTT. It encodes CASSPGANGNTIYF.

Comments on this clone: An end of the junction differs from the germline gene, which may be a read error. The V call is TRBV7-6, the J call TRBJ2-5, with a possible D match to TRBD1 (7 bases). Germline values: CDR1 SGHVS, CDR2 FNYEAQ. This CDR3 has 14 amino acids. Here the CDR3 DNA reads TGTGCCAACAGCTTAAGGAGGGGGCAGGAGACCCAGTACTTC. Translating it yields CANSLRRGQETQYF.

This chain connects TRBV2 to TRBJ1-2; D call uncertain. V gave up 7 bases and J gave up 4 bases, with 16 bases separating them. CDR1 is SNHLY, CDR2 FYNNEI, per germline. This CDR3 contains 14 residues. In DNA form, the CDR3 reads TGTGCCAGCACCAAAATGGACTTCTTCTATGGCTACACCTTC. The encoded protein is CASTKMDFFYGYTF.

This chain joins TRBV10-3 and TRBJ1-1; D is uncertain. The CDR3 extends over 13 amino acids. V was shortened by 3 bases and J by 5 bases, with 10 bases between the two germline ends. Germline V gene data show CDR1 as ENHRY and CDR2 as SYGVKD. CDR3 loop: CAISDGGRTEAFF. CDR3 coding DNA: TGTGCCATCAGTGACGGAGGTAGGACTGAAGCTTTCTTT.

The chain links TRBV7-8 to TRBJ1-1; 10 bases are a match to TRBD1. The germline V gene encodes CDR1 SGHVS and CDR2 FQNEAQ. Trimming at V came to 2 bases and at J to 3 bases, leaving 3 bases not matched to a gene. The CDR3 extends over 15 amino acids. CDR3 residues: CASSLSDRGYTEAFF. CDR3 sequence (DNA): TGTGCCAGCAGCTTATCGGACAGGGGGTACACTGAAGCTTTCTTT. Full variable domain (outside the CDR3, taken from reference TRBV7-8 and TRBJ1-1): GAGVSQSPRYKVAKRGQDVALRCDPISGHVSLFWYQQALGQGPEFLTYFQNEAQLDKSGLPSDRFFAERPEGSVSTLKIQRTQQEDSAVYLCASSLSDRGYTEAFFGQGTRLTVV.

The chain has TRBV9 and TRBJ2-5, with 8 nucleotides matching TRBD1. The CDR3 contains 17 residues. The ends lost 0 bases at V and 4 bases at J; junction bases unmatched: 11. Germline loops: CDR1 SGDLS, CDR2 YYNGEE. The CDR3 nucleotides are TGTGCCAGCAGCGTAGACCCCCTCGGGACAGGTTCAGAGACCCAGTACTTC. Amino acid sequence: CASSVDPLGTGSETQYF.